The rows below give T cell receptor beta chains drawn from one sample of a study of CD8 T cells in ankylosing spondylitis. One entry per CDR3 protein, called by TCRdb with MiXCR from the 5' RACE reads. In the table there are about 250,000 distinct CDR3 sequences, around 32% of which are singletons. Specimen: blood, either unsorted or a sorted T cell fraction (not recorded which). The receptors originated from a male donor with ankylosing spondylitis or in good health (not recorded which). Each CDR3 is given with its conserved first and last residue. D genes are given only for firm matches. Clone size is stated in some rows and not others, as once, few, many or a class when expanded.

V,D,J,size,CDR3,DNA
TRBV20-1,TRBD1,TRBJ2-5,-,CSAQGAEQETQYF,TGCAGTGCCCAGGGGGCAGAACAAGAGACCCAGTACTTC
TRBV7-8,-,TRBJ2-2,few,CASSRKGLGNGNTGELFF,TGTGCCAGCAGTCGAAAGGGGTTAGGGAATGGGAACACCGGGGAGCTGTTTTTT
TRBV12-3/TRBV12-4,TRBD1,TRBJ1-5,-,CASSPGGTVDQPQHF,TGTGCCAGCAGCCCGGGGGGGACAGTCGACCAGCCCCAGCATTTT
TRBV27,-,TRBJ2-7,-,CASSSTGRLAYEQYF,TGTGCCAGCAGCTCGACCGGGAGATTGGCGTACGAGCAGTACTTC
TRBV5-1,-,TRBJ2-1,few,CASSLEAHNEQFF,TGCGCCAGCAGCTTGGAGGCGCACAATGAGCAGTTCTTC
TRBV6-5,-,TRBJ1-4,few,CASSYSGPNEKLFF,TGTGCCAGCAGTTACTCCGGCCCGAATGAAAAACTGTTTTTT
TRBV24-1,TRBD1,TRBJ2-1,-,CATSDPRGPGRQQFF,TGTGCCACCAGTGATCCCAGGGGGCCAGGTCGTCAGCAGTTCTTC
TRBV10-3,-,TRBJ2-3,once,CAISFDLTRASSTDTQYF,TGTGCCATCAGCTTCGACCTTACTAGAGCCTCTAGCACAGATACGCAGTATTTT
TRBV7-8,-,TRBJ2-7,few,CASSLFPGKKRRAIYEQYF,TGTGCCAGCAGCTTATTCCCAGGGAAAAAGAGAAGGGCCATCTACGAGCAGTACTTC
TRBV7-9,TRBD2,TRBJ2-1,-,CASGSLAGGHNEQFF,TGTGCCAGCGGCTCACTAGCGGGGGGTCACAATGAGCAGTTCTTC
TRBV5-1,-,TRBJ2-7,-,CASSPRGQIHEQYF,TGCGCCAGCAGCCCCCGCGGACAGATCCACGAGCAGTACTTC
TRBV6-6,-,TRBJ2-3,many,CANQWPDTQYF,TGTGCCAACCAATGGCCAGATACGCAGTATTTT
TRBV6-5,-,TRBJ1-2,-,CASSRGAYGYTF,TGTGCCAGCAGCAGAGGTGCCTATGGCTACACCTTC
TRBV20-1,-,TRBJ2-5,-,CSAGRDTNQETQYF,TGCAGTGCTGGCCGGGACACCAACCAAGAGACCCAGTACTTC
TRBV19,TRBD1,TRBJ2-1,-,CASSIDRADEQFF,TGTGCCAGTAGTATCGACAGGGCGGATGAGCAGTTCTTC
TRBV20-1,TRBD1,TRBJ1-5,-,CSATDRVNQPQHF,TGCAGTGCTACGGACAGGGTAAATCAGCCCCAGCATTTT
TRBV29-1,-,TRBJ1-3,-,CSVLGGSSGNTIYF,TGCAGCGTCCTAGGGGGGTCCTCTGGAAACACCATATATTTT
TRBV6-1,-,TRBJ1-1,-,CASMGGALRTEAFF,TGTGCCAGCATGGGGGGGGCCCTGAGGACTGAAGCTTTCTTT
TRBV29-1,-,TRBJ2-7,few,CSVPLGGEQYF,TGCAGCGTGCCCCTCGGCGGGGAGCAGTACTTC
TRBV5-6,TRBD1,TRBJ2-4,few,CASSRRDRANIQYF,TGTGCCAGCAGTCGCCGGGACAGGGCGAACATTCAGTACTTC
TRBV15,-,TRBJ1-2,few,CATSRGPGRNYGYTF,TGTGCCACCAGCAGAGGTCCGGGGAGGAACTATGGCTACACCTTC
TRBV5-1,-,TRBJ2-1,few,CASSLADSYNEQFF,TGCGCCAGCAGCTTGGCGGACTCCTACAATGAGCAGTTCTTC
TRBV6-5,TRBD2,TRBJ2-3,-,CASSFLLAGGRTDTQYF,TGTGCCAGCAGTTTCCTCCTAGCGGGGGGGCGCACAGATACGCAGTATTTT
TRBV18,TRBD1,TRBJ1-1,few,CASSYITGDTEAFF,TGTGCCAGCTCATACATTACAGGGGACACTGAAGCTTTCTTT
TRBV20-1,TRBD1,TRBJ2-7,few,CSARDGDSTYEQYF,TGCAGTGCTAGAGATGGGGACAGCACCTACGAGCAGTACTTC
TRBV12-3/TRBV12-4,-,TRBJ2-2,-,CASSLLTLNTGELFF,TGTGCCAGCAGTTTATTGACATTGAACACCGGGGAGCTGTTTTTT
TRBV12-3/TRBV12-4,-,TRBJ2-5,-,CASSHSLRDQETQYF,TGTGCCAGCAGCCATTCCCTACGGGACCAAGAGACCCAGTACTTC